This T cell receptor (beta chain) appears in the sequencing data of a study of patients and donors after allogeneic stem cell transplantation. Each CDR3 protein gets one entry after TCRdb re-called the RT-PCR reads with MiXCR. The sample carries approximately 200,000 distinct CDR3 sequences, roughly two fifths recorded once. This CDR3 comprises 15 residues. The V gene lost 0 bases and the J gene lost 1 base, with 9 bases spanning the gap. The germline gives CDR1 MNHEY, CDR2 SVGAGI. This clonotype was seen a few times. Material: blood, either unsorted or a sorted T cell fraction (not recorded which). The genes are TRBV6-5 and TRBJ1-1; possible D gene TRBD1, 5 bases. This TCR was sampled from a human donor who was either an allogeneic HSCT recipient or a stem cell or donor lymphocyte infusion donor (not recorded which). It is not recorded whose cells these are; they may come from a transplant donor. Written as DNA, the CDR3 is TGTGCCAGCAGTTACTCGCAGGGAGGGAACACTGAAGCTTTCTTT. Its protein is CASSYSQGGNTEAFF.